This T cell receptor beta chain was sequenced during a study of molecular identifiers for immune sequencing clone quantification. This clonotype was picked up one time. What it binds is unknown. Findings and limits, study-wide: A single cell's spiked Jurkat TCR RNA was reportedly detectable among fewer than 1.1 million naive cells. Whereas clones above 20 RNA copies held under 1% of naive-cell molecules, they held over 97% of effector molecules.

The V segment lost 6 bases and the J segment 0 bases; nucleotides outside the gene matches: 5. The CDR3 extends over 15 amino acids. In preparing bulk TCR libraries, previously described methods and listed TCR primers were used. Using its own MiXCR run on the PCR reads, TCRdb lists one record per CDR3 protein. The sample yields approximately 500,000 distinct CDR3 sequences, 20% to 25% seen once. Specimen: naive CD8+ T cells from blood, with Jurkat cell RNA spiked in. The subset is: FACS-sorted CD8+CD4-CCR7+CD45RA+ naive T cells. The chain carries TRBV12-3 or TRBV12-4 and TRBJ2-1; TRBD2 matches at 7 bases. The sequence was obtained from a human donor in good health. Some libraries in this study had Jurkat cell RNA spiked in. Here the CDR3 DNA reads TGTGCCAGCAGCTTTCCTAGCGGCTCCTACAATGAGCAGTTCTTC. It translates to CASSFPSGSYNEQFF.